This T cell receptor beta chain stems from a study of blood T cells in healthy people across ages (dated by TCRdb to between 2014 and 2017). Regarding the complete study: In model experiments, template switching captured about one uniquely barcoded TCR beta cDNA molecule for every two T cells. Donors were grouped into four age groups: young (average approximately 16 years), middle-aged (approximately 41), aged (around 56) and long-lived (about 82). For two donors (one aged 18 to 30 and one aged 80 or older), the study analyzed two additional independent replicas of 1 million unique cDNA reads from the same blood draw. Age-related changes in TCR beta repertoire diversity were measured in the study by deep sequencing normalized with unique cDNA molecular identifiers.

The germline V gene (reference sequence) supplies CDR1 SGHKS and CDR2 YYEKEE. From its cysteine to its phenylalanine, the CDR3 spans 14 amino acids. Just the 42-base CDR3 DNA is kept, in frame starting at base 1. V is pared back by 6 bases and J by 4 bases, with 15 bases lying between the germline termini. To note about this clonotype: Which antigen it targets is not known. It has no much larger one-base neighbor in the sample; base qualities were not kept.

Donors were a few dozen systemically healthy Caucasian individuals from Russia aged 6 to 90 years. Each donor gave about 9.8 milliliters of peripheral blood, drawn into EDTA-treated Vacutainer tubes. Ficoll-Paque density-gradient centrifugation was used to isolate PBMCs, with at least 6 million per sample. Trizol reagent was used to extract total RNA from PBMCs, with at least 5 micrograms per sample. For every donor, flow cytometry on a PBMC aliquot measured the percentage of naive CD45RAhigh/CD27high T cells. Preparation of the library involved 5' RACE. The data were produced on an Illumina HiSeq 2500. A second PCR of about 7 to 12 cycles was performed with a sample-barcoded 5' primer and a J-beta primer mix. Each TCR beta cDNA molecule received a unique molecular identifier from a template-switch 5' adaptor carrying 12 random nucleotides. Each sample yielded at least 3 million CDR3-containing paired-end reads. The Mint cDNA synthesis kit, primed by a TRBC-specific oligonucleotide, was used to synthesize first-strand cDNA from all RNA. Following uracil-DNA glycosylase treatment, a first 18-cycle PCR with universal primers M1SS and BC2_uni_R was performed on all cDNA. On the study's bioinformatics: Each sample was normalized by randomly selecting 1 million high-quality reads, each carrying a distinct molecular identifier. Reads sharing molecular identifiers were discarded rather than binned into consensus sequences. MiTCR, with a Q25 quality threshold and the strictest error-elimination algorithm, was used for CDR3 identification, clonotype clustering and error correction. A nonparametric unseen species model using Euler transformation provided a lower-bound estimate of total TCR beta diversity. TCRdb applied fastp at Q25 and MiXCR to the public reads, then kept only in-frame beta chains. Duplicate CDR3 protein sequences are folded into a single record with the most common DNA and genes. TCRdb, rather than the study authors, made the V and J calls. A total of more than 1,000,000 distinct CDR3 sequences appear in this sample, roughly a quarter of them only once. About 0.8% of the sample belongs to the ten largest clones.

What the study reported, not specific to this receptor: Estimates of total diversity based on one million sequenced T cells were regarded as lower bounds and as underestimates. Bulk unsorted PBMC profiling prevented conclusive comparison of naive and antigen-experienced compartments. Observed TCR beta diversity correlated strongly with the percentage of naive T cells measured by flow cytometry. Observed TCR beta diversity per million T cells fell roughly linearly with age, and a significant reduction was already apparent by age about 36. Compared with the aged group, the long-lived group had more naive CD4+ T cells, fewer expanded clones and increased TCR diversity, suggesting age selection. Because the CMV infection status of the donors was unknown, age-related changes in expanded clonotypes may potentially have been confounded.

This same sample was also part of a study on T cells of mothers and their children. Per that second paper: The donors were nine systemically healthy Caucasian individuals, made up of three mothers and their six children. cDNA synthesis consumed the entire amount of extracted RNA, loaded at approximately 1.6 ug RNA in each 15 ul reaction. In the second PCR, sample barcodes and 2-4 random nucleotides were introduced via the M1S primer. Each mother yielded over 10 million TCR beta CDR3 reads and each child some 3 million reads. Thymic selection shapes the output of TCR recombination in a similar way in related and unrelated pairs, and inherited differences have a minor effect. Related mother-child pairs always showed normalized repertoire overlap that was slightly higher than in unrelated mother-child pairs, though the difference was never significant. Persistent microchimeric T cell clones were not detected, at a sensitivity of approximately 93 clones per million clonotypes. The study used deep NGS to compare TCR beta repertoires of mothers and children, seeking features distinguishing related mother-child pairs from unrelated individuals. The mean age was roughly 44 +/- 4 years for the mothers and about 10 +/- 4 years for the children. Libraries were sequenced on Illumina HiSeq 2000 with 100+100 nt paired-end reads after adapter ligation with NEBNext reagents. Mother and child libraries were prepared a month apart and sequenced in separate runs to prevent cross-contamination. Each donor had between about 450,000 and 2,200,000 distinct TCR beta clonotypes identified. Naive TCR beta clonotypes were estimated from low-frequency clonotypes matched to each donor's FACS-determined naive share, without sorting.

The TCR sequence derives from a girl under 10 years old in good health. This receptor chain uses TRBV5-5 and TRBJ2-3, and perhaps TRBD2 as D gene, on 6 matching bases. The specimen was blood. The CDR3 here reads CASTLGGSADTQYF. The DNA is as follows: TGTGCCAGCACCCTCGGAGGGTCTGCAGATACGCAGTATTTT.